This T cell receptor beta chain was recovered during a study of control samples from healthy donors and cancer patients. This clone was picked up one time. Assay: immunoSEQ multiplex PCR; the TCRdb copy retains only in-frame clones and omits some. The data contain roughly 140,000 clones, around 90% of them singletons. Germline-derived CDR1 and CDR2 are MGHDK and SYGVNS. The CDR3 contains 15 residues. Trimming left V 6 bases short and J 0 bases short, with 12 bases between. Sequencing was performed on blood. V and J are TRBV25-1 and TRBJ1-3; D call uncertain. The sequence derives from a man aged 25-40 years in good health. CDR3 protein: CASSPFFPSGNTIYF. The CDR3 coding sequence is TGTGCCAGCAGCCCCTTTTTCCCCTCTGGAAACACCATATATTTT.